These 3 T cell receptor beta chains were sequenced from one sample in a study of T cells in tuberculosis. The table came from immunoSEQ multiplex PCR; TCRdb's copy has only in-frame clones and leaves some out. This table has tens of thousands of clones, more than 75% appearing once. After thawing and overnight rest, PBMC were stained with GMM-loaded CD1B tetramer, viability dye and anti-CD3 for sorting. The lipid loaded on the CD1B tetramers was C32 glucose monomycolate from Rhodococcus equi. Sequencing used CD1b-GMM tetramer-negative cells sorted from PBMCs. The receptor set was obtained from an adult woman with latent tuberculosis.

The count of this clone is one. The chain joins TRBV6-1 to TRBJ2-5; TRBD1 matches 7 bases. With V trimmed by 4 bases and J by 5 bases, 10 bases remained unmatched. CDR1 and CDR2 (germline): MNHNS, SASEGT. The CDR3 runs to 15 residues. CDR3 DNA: TGTGCCAGCAGTGGCCTGGGACAGACAAGGGAGACCCAGTACTTC. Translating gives CASSGLGQTRETQYF.

CDR3 coding DNA: TGCGCCAGCAGCTTGTACCAGGCCAACTATGGCTACACCTTC. Residues: CASSLYQANYGYTF. The V call is TRBV5-1, the J call TRBJ1-2; D gene ambiguous. The CDR3 runs 14 residues. Germline V gene lookup returns CDR1 SGHRS and CDR2 YFSETQ. The V end was cut by 1 base, the J end by 2 bases, with 9 bases between.

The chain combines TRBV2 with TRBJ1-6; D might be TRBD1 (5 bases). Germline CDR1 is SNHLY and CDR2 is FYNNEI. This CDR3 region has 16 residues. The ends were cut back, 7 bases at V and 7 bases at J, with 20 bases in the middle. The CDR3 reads CASTRFLGAGNSPLHF. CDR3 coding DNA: TGTGCCAGCACCCGTTTCTTAGGGGCAGGAAATTCACCCCTCCACTTT. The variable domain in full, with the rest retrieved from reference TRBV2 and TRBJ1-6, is EPEVTQTPSHQVTQMGQEVILRCVPISNHLYFYWYRQILGQKVEFLVSFYNNEISEKSEIFDDQFSVERPDGSNFTLKIRSTKLEDSAMYFCASTRFLGAGNSPLHFGNGTRLTVT.